This entry describes one T cell receptor (beta chain). The template, about 500 ng total RNA, yielded TCR beta cDNA made with a constant-region primer. ARM-PCR, slightly modified, supplied the TCR beta libraries through three nested multiplex PCR rounds. It was with TRBV1-TRBV30 forward primers and a C-beta reverse primer that the first two PCR rounds were run, at roughly 11 cycles each. TCRdb analysed the multiplex PCR reads with MiXCR anew, one entry per CDR3 protein. The sample records some 190,000 distinct CDR3 sequences, less than 65% being singletons. Per the germline V gene, CDR1 is LGHNA and CDR2 is YNFKEQ. The J segment lost 1 base and the V segment lost 2 bases, leaving 3 bases of the junction unmatched. This CDR3 comprises 15 residues. The data derive from a study of tumor-infiltrating lymphocytes in primary liver carcinoma. Blood RNA originated from unsorted whole blood, with germline DNA additionally extracted.

The chain recombines TRBV4-2 with TRBJ2-5; 8 bases fit TRBD2. This clonotype originated in a man in his forties or fifties with primary liver carcinoma and hepatitis B virus infection. Sequencing was performed on peripheral blood. CDR3 amino acids: CASSQYREGQETQYF. CDR3 coding DNA: TGTGCCAGCAGCCAATATCGGGAGGGCCAAGAGACCCAGTACTTC.